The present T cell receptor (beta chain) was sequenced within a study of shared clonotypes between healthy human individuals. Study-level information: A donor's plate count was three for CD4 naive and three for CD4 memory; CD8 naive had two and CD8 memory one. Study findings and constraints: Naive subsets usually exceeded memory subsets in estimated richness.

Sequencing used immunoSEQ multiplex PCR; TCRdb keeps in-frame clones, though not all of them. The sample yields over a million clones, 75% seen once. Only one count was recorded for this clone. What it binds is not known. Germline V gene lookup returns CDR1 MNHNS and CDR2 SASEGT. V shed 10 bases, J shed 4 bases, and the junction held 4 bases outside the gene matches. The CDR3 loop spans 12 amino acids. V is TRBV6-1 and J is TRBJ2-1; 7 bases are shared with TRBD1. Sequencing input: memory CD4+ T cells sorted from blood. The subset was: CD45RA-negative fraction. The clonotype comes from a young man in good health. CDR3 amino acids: CATGQSYNEQFF. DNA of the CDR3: TGTGCCACGGGACAGTCTTACAATGAGCAGTTCTTC.